This section outlines one T cell receptor (beta chain) sequence together with its context. The antigen is undetermined. The authors prepared UMI-labeled TRB cDNA libraries by 5' RACE. After re-calling the 5' RACE reads, TCRdb lists one entry per CDR3 protein, DNA absent. This sample contains 50,000 to 65,000 distinct CDR3 sequences. The CDR3 is made up of 14 amino acids. This sample was included in a study of CXCR3-negative and CXCR3-positive naive CD8 T cells. Study-level findings and limits: More hydrophobic TRB CDR3s were found in CXCR3-positive naive cells than in CXCR3-negative naive cells.

The chain employs TRBV12-3 or TRBV12-4 and TRBJ2-7; TCRdb's D call of TRBD1 is untestable without DNA. The sample taken for sequencing was naive CXCR3+ CD8+ T cells from blood. Subset noted: CD45RO-CCR7+CD27+CD95- naive CD8+ T cells expressing CXCR3 (TNR3+). The sequence came from a human donor in good health. Some clones in this sample may be carry-over from other donors' samples. CDR3 residues: CASSKTGISYEQYF.